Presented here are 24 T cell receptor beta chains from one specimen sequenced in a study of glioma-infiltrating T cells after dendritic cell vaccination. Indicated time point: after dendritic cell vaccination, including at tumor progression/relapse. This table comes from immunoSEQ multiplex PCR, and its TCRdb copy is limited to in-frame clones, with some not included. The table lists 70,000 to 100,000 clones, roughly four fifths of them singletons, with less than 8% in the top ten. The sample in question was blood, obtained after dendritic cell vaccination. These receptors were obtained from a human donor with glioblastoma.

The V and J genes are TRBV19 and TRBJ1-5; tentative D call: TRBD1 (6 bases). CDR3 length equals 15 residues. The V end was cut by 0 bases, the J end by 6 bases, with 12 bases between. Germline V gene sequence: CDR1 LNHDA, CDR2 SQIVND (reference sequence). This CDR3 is CASSIEARGTQPQHF. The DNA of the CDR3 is TGTGCCAGTAGTATAGAAGCCAGGGGTACTCAGCCCCAGCATTTT. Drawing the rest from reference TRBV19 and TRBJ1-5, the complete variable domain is DGGITQSPKYLFRKEGQNVTLSCEQNLNHDAMYWYRQDPGQGLRLIYYSQIVNDFQKGDIAEGYSVSREKKESFPLTVTSAQKNPTAFYLCASSIEARGTQPQHFGDGTRLSIL.

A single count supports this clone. CDR3 DNA sequence: TGTGCCAGCAGCCAATCCCACGGGGGGTCAGAGACCCAGTACTTC. The encoded protein is CASSQSHGGSETQYF. This chain joins TRBV28 and TRBJ2-5; TRBD2 agrees at 7 bases. The CDR3 has 15 residues. With V trimmed by 6 bases and J by 4 bases, 11 bases remained unmatched. Germline assignment: CDR1 MDHEN and CDR2 SYDVKM.

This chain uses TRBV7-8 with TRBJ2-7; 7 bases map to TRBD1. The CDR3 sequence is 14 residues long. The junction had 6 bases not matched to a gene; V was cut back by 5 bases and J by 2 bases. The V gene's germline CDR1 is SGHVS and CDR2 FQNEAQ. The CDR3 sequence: CASSREGQTYEQYF. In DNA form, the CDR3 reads TGTGCCAGCAGCCGAGAGGGACAGACCTACGAGCAGTACTTC.

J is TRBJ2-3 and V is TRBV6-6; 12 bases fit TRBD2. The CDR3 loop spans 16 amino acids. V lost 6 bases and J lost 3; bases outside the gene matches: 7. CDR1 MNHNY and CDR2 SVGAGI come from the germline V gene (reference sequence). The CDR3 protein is CASRGTSGYETDTQYF. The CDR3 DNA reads TGTGCCAGCAGGGGGACTAGCGGGTATGAGACAGATACGCAGTATTTT.

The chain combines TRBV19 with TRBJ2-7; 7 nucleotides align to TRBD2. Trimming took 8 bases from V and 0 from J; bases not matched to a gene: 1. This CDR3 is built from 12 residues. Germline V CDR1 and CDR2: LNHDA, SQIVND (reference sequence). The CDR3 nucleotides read TGTGCCAGTGGGGGGGACTCCTACGAGCAGTACTTC. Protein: CASGGDSYEQYF.

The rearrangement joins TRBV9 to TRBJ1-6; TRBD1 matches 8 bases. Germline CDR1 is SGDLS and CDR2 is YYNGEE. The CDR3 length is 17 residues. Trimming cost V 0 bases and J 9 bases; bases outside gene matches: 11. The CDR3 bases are TGTGCCAGCAGCGTAGCCGGAGGAACAGGGGGAGGTTCACCCCTCCACTTT. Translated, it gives CASSVAGGTGGGSPLHF.

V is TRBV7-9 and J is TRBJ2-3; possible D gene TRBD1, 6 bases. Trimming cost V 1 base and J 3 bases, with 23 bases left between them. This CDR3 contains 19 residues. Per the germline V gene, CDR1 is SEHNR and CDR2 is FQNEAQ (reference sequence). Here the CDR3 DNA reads TGTGCCAGCAGCTTAGGGAACTACGGACAGATCACAGGTACAGATACGCAGTATTTT. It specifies CASSLGNYGQITGTDTQYF.

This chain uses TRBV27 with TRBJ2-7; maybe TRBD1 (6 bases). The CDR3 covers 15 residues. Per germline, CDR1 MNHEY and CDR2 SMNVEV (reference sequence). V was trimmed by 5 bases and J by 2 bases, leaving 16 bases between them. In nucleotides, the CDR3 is TGTGCCAGCAGTCCGAACGGACAGCGTACCTACGAGCAGTACTTC. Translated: CASSPNGQRTYEQYF.

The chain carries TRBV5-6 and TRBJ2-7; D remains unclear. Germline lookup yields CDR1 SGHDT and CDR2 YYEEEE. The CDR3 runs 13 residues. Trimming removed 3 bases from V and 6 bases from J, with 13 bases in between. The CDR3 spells CASSSIYFPEQYF. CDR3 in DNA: TGTGCCAGCAGCTCTATTTATTTTCCCGAGCAGTACTTC.

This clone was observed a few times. The CDR3 spells CASSPGPTGSSYEQYF. Here the CDR3 DNA reads TGTGCCAGCAGCCCCGGACCGACAGGGAGCTCCTACGAGCAGTACTTC. The genes are TRBV7-7 and TRBJ2-7, with TRBD1 identical over 7 bases. The V segment lost 5 bases and the J segment 0 bases; nucleotides outside the gene matches: 10. Germline V gene sequence: CDR1 SSHAT, CDR2 FNYEAQ (reference sequence). This CDR3 region has 16 residues.

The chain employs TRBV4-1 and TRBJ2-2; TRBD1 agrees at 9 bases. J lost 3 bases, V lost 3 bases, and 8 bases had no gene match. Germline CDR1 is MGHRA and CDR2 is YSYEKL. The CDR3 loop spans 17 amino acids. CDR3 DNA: TGCGCCAGCAGCCACCTCGACAGGGGGTGGGACACCGGGGAGCTGTTTTTT. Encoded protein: CASSHLDRGWDTGELFF.

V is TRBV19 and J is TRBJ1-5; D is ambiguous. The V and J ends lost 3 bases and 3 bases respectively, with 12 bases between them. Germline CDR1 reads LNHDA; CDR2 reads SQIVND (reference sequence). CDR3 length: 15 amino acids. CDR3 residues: CASSMGGVANQPQHF. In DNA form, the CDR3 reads TGTGCCAGTAGTATGGGCGGGGTGGCCAATCAGCCCCAGCATTTT. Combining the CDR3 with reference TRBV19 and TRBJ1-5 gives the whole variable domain DGGITQSPKYLFRKEGQNVTLSCEQNLNHDAMYWYRQDPGQGLRLIYYSQIVNDFQKGDIAEGYSVSREKKESFPLTVTSAQKNPTAFYLCASSMGGVANQPQHFGDGTRLSIL.

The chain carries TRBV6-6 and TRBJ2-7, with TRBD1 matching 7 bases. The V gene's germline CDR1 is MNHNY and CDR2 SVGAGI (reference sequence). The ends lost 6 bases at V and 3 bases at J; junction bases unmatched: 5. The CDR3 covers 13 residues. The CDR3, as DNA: TGTGCCAGCAGCCGACAGGGCAACTACGAGCAGTACTTC. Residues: CASSRQGNYEQYF.

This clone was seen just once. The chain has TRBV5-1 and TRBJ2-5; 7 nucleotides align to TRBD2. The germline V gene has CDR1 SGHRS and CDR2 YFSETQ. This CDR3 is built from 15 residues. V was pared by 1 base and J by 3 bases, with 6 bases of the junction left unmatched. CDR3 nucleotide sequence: TGCGCCAGCAGCTTGAGTCCTAGCGGAGAAGAGACCCAGTACTTC. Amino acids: CASSLSPSGEETQYF. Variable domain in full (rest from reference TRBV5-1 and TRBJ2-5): KAGVTQTPRYLIKTRGQQVTLSCSPISGHRSVSWYQQTPGQGLQFLFEYFSETQRNKGNFPGRFSGRQFSNSRSEMNVSTLELGDSALYLCASSLSPSGEETQYFGPGTRLLVL.

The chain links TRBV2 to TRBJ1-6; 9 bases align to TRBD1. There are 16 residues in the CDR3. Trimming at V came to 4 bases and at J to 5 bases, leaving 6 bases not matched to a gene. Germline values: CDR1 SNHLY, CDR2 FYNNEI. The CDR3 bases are TGTGCCAGCAGTGTTAGACAGGGGGGGAATAATTCACCCCTCCACTTT. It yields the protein CASSVRQGGNNSPLHF.

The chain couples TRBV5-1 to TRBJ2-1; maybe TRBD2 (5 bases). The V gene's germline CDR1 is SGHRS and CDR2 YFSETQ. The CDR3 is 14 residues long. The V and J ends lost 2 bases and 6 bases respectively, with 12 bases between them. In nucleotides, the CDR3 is TGCGCCAGCAGCTTAAGTGCGACTATCAATGAGCAGTTCTTC. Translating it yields CASSLSATINEQFF.

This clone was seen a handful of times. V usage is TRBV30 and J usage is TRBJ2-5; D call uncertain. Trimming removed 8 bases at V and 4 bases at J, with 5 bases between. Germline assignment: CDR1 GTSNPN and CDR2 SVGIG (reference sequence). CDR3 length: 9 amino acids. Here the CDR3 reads CAAGETQYF. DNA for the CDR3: TGTGCCGCCGGAGAGACCCAGTACTTC.

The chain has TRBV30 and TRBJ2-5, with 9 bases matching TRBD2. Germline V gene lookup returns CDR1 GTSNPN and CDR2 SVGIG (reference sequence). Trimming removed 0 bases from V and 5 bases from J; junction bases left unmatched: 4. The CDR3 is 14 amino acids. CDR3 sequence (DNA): TGTGCCTGGAGTGTCCTAGCGGGGATGGAGACCCAGTACTTC. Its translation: CAWSVLAGMETQYF.

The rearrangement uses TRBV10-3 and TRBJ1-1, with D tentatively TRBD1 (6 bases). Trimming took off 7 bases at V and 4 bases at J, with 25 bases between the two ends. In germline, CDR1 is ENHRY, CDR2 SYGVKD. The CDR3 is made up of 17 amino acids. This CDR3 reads CAITQGRTSRGGTEAFF. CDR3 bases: TGTGCCATCACCCAGGGACGGACCTCAAGAGGGGGCACTGAAGCTTTCTTT.

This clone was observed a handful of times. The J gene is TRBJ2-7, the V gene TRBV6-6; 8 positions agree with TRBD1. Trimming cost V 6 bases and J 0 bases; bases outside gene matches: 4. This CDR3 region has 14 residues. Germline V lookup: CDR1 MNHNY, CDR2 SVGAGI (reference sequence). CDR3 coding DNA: TGTGCCAGCAGATTGACAGGGGCCTCCTACGAGCAGTACTTC. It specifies CASRLTGASYEQYF.

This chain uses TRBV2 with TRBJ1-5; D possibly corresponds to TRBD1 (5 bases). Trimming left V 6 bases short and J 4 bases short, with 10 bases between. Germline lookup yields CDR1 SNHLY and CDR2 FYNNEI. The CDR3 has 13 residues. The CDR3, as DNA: TGTGCCAGCAGAGCGGGGGTTAATCAGCCCCAGCATTTT. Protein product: CASRAGVNQPQHF.

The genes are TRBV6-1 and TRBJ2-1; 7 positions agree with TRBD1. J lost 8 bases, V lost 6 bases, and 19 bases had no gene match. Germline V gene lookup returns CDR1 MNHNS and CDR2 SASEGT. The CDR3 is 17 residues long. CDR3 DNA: TGTGCCAGCAGGGAAAAGAGGGGAGACAGGGAAAGGTATGAGCAGTTCTTC. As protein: CASREKRGDRERYEQFF.

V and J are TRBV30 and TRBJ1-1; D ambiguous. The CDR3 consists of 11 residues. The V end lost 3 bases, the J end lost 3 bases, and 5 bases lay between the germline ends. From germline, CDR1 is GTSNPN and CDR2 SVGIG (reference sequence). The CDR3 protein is CAWSRDTEAFF. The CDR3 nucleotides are TGTGCCTGGAGCCGCGACACTGAAGCTTTCTTT.

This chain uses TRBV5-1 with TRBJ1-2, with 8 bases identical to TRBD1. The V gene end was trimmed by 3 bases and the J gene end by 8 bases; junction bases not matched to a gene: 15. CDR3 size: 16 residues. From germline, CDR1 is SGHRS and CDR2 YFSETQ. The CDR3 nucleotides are TGCGCCAGCAGCTCCTCTCCGGGACAGGCTACGGGAGGCTACACCTTC. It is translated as CASSSSPGQATGGYTF. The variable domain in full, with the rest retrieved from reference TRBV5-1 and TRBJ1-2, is KAGVTQTPRYLIKTRGQQVTLSCSPISGHRSVSWYQQTPGQGLQFLFEYFSETQRNKGNFPGRFSGRQFSNSRSEMNVSTLELGDSALYLCASSSSPGQATGGYTFGSGTRLTVV.